This TCR beta chain was captured in a study of cytomegalovirus exposure and HLA in healthy donors. This CDR3 region has 14 residues. Germline lookup yields CDR1 SGHDT and CDR2 YYEEEE. With 1 base removed from V and 5 bases from J, the gap between germline ends came to 12 bases. As to this clone: Its cognate antigen is unknown.

Findings of the study overall: In a later analysis, a genetic analysis reported fewer productive-TCR N-insertions in an Asian-associated ancestry cluster than the cohort average. Across HLA loci, a later analysis found differing TCR association rates, with DRB1 most and HLA-C fewest. Previous analysis showed most TCR beta V segments were productive about 90% or about 30% of the time.

This PCR relied on a set of 60 Vbeta primers and 13 Jbeta primers. The data were produced by immunoSEQ multiplex PCR, yet TCRdb's version contains in-frame clones alone and is incomplete. Among around 150,000 clones, under 80% were seen once, and the ten largest hold 2% to 2.5%. The sequence derives from a female donor in good health and CMV-seronegative. This chain uses TRBV5-6 with TRBJ2-5; D may be TRBD1 (7 bases). Sample: PBMCs. The CDR3 nucleotides read TGTGCCAGCAGCTTGCGGGCAGGGGGGGAGACCCAGTACTTC. Translation: CASSLRAGGETQYF.